These T cell receptor beta chains were read from a single sample in a study of blood T cell repertoires in COVID-19. Repertoires were generated with immunoSEQ multiplex PCR, while TCRdb's copy carries only in-frame clones and drops some. The data contain fewer than 350,000 clones, approximately 87% of them singletons. Sequenced sample: peripheral blood. These receptors were collected from a woman aged 30 to 39 with COVID-19, enrolled during active disease. Each CDR3 is given without its conserved first and last residue.

V gene: TRBV27; J gene: TRBJ1-6; CDR3 protein: ASTSRGNRSNSPLH
V gene: TRBV5-5; J gene: TRBJ2-7; CDR3 protein: ASSLGLAGGTSYEQY
V gene: TRBV5-5; J gene: TRBJ1-3; CDR3 protein: ASSRQGAGGNTIY
V gene: TRBV4-1; J gene: TRBJ2-7; CDR3 protein: ASSPTLLAGVYEQY
V gene: TRBV6-5; J gene: TRBJ1-3; CDR3 protein: ASSSSQGYGNTIY
V gene: TRBV7-9; J gene: TRBJ2-3; CDR3 protein: ASGPGTGTDTQY
V gene: TRBV2; J gene: TRBJ2-3; CDR3 protein: ASTYSGGAVDTQY
V gene: TRBV12-3/TRBV12-4; J gene: TRBJ2-3; CDR3 protein: ASSPVNTDTQY
V gene: TRBV21-1; J gene: TRBJ1-3; CDR3 protein: ASSIRRGLGNTIY
V gene: TRBV5-6; J gene: TRBJ1-4; CDR3 protein: ASSREAGINEKLF
V gene: TRBV6-1; J gene: TRBJ1-2; CDR3 protein: ASSEGQGGGGYT
V gene: TRBV10-2; J gene: TRBJ2-7; CDR3 protein: ASSESSSARSYEQY
V gene: TRBV15; J gene: TRBJ2-6; CDR3 protein: ATSRETGSGANVLT
V gene: TRBV29-1; J gene: TRBJ2-3; CDR3 protein: SVDGLSRAVDTQY
V gene: TRBV2; J gene: TRBJ2-5; CDR3 protein: ASSEGQGETQY
V gene: TRBV5-1; J gene: TRBJ1-1; CDR3 protein: ASSRPGVTGTEAF
V gene: TRBV7-8; J gene: TRBJ2-3; CDR3 protein: ASSQNSGGGTDTQY
V gene: TRBV19; J gene: TRBJ1-5; CDR3 protein: ASSIAAGGAWPQH
V gene: TRBV16; J gene: TRBJ2-5; CDR3 protein: ASSQSGGGFETQY
V gene: TRBV1; J gene: TRBJ1-5; CDR3 protein: TSSQEGQPSNQPQH
V gene: TRBV5-6; J gene: TRBJ2-7; CDR3 protein: ASSLTGFNEQY
V gene: TRBV24-1; J gene: TRBJ2-5; CDR3 protein: ATSGSHQETQY
V gene: TRBV7-8; J gene: TRBJ1-5; CDR3 protein: ASSAQTGDQPQH
V gene: TRBV6-6; J gene: TRBJ2-1; CDR3 protein: ASSRRDSGGGWNEQF
V gene: TRBV4-2; J gene: TRBJ2-2; CDR3 protein: ASSQDKLAGNTGELF
V gene: TRBV10-1; J gene: TRBJ2-2; CDR3 protein: ASSDLRSTGELF
V gene: TRBV11-2; J gene: TRBJ2-7; CDR3 protein: ASSPGGSTYEQY
V gene: TRBV27; J gene: TRBJ1-5; CDR3 protein: ASMMYRGQDQPQH
V gene: TRBV6-5; J gene: TRBJ2-7; CDR3 protein: ASRVRRGGSYEQY
V gene: TRBV21-1; J gene: TRBJ2-5; CDR3 protein: ATAPGFRETQY
V gene: TRBV24-1; J gene: TRBJ1-2; CDR3 protein: ATSEGQGIESYT
V gene: TRBV10-1; J gene: TRBJ2-2; CDR3 protein: ASRSQGRTGELF
V gene: TRBV5-1; J gene: TRBJ2-1; CDR3 protein: ASSSTGGAYNEQF
V gene: TRBV15; J gene: TRBJ1-2; CDR3 protein: ATSRDFGQYYGYT